This T cell receptor (beta chain) was retrieved from a study of Graves' ophthalmopathy and Graves' hyperthyroidism. This clonotype was counted a single time. Compared with germline, one end of the junction differs, possibly owing to a read error. Beta-chain TCR CDR3 regions were amplified from RNA transcripts. HTBI primers served in a first-round RT-PCR, which a second-round multiplex PCR followed. TCRdb re-called the multiplex PCR reads through MiXCR, storing one row per CDR3 protein. Counted here are some 400,000 distinct CDR3 sequences, approximately 20% occurring once; the ten biggest clones make up around 1.4%. Per the germline V gene, CDR1 is MNHEY and CDR2 is SMNVEV (reference sequence). This CDR3 has 16 amino acids.

The sequenced material came from peripheral blood. The receptor was isolated from a woman younger than 30 with Graves' ophthalmopathy. V usage is TRBV27 and J usage is TRBJ1-5; TRBD1 is a possible D gene (6 bases). The CDR3 DNA reads as TGTGCTAGCAGTCCCGGGACACTAGTTAGCAATCAGCCCCAGCATTTT. Translation gives CASSPGTLVSNQPQHF.